The clone carrying this T cell receptor beta chain was seen ten or more times. Its antigen is currently unknown. The data originate from a study of metastatic and nonmetastatic thyroid tumors. At the level of the study: Comparative analysis of repertoires was undertaken across blood and tumor or nodule tissue obtained from malignant and benign thyroid patients.

No patient had received any treatment before thyroid surgery. Study-wide results and limits: When malignant thyroid tumors were compared with benign nodules, TCR beta diversity was reportedly significantly higher in the malignant tumors. This held in both blood and tumor samples.

Per germline, CDR1 LGHNA and CDR2 YSLEER. The CDR3 contains 17 residues. V was trimmed by 1 base and J by 0 bases, leaving 13 bases between them. The authors' processing: Variation in CDR3 across clinicopathological groups served as the basis for constructing a distant-metastasis classifier in papillary thyroid cancer. TCRdb re-analyzed the PCR reads using MiXCR. V and J calls and clone size were set by TCRdb, not the authors. The sample comprises about 39,000 clones, roughly a fifth of which are singletons, and 18% rests with the top ten. This sequence was found in a female donor with papillary thyroid cancer or a benign thyroid nodule (not recorded which). Some clones in this sample may be carry-over from other donors' samples. Sequenced sample: blood. The chain carries TRBV4-3 and TRBJ2-1; either TRBD1 or TRBD2 may fit D (5 bases each). CDR3 loop: CASSQGIGTSSYNEQFF. Here the CDR3 DNA reads TGCGCCAGCAGCCAAGGGATCGGGACGAGCTCCTACAATGAGCAGTTCTTC.